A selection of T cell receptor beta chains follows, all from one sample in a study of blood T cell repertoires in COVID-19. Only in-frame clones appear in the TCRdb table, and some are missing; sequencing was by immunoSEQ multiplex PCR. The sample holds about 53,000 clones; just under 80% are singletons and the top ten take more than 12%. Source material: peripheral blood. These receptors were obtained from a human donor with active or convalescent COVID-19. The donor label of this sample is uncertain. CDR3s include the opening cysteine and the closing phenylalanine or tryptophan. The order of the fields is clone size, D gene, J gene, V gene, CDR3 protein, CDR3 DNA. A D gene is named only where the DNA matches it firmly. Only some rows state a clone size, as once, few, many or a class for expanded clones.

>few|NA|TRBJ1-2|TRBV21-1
CASSRPGRGNYGYTF
TGTGCCAGCAGCAGACCAGGGAGGGGAAACTATGGCTACACCTTC
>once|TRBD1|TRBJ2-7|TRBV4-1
CASSHPGRDRGHEQYF
TGCGCCAGCAGCCATCCCGGCCGGGACAGGGGCCACGAGCAGTACTTC
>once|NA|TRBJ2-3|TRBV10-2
CASSESPVSTDTQYF
TGCGCCAGCAGTGAGTCCCCAGTTAGCACAGATACGCAGTATTTT
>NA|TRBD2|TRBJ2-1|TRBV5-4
CASSLDGTSGSVGQFF
TGTGCCAGCAGCTTGGACGGGACTAGCGGGAGTGTGGGGCAGTTCTTC
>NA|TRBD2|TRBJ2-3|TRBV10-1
CASSEASGFTDTQYF
TGCGCCAGCAGTGAGGCTAGCGGGTTCACAGATACGCAGTATTTT
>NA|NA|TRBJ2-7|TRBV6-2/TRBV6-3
CASSYFGAGPYEQYF
TGTGCCAGCAGTTACTTTGGGGCGGGACCCTACGAGCAGTACTTC
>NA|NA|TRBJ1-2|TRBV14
CASSQAGGYGYTF
TGTGCCAGCAGCCAAGCCGGAGGCTATGGCTACACCTTC
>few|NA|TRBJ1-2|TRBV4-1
CASSQAPQSGYTF
TGCGCCAGCAGCCAAGCTCCCCAGTCGGGCTACACCTTC
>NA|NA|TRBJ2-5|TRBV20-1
CSASWGSDETQYF
TGCAGTGCTAGTTGGGGCTCGGACGAGACCCAGTACTTC
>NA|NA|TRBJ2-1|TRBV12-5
CASGLVLREGAYNEQFF
TGTGCTAGTGGTTTGGTATTGAGGGAGGGGGCCTACAATGAGCAGTTCTTC
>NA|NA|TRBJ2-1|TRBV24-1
CATRPNTGILGNEQFF
TGTGCCACCAGACCCAATACAGGGATATTGGGCAATGAGCAGTTCTTC
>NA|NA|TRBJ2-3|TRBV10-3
CAITIRGDTQYF
TGTGCCATCACCATTCGGGGAGATACGCAGTATTTT
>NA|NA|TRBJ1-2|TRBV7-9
CASSDSGGVHTF
TGTGCCAGCAGCGATTCGGGGGGAGTACACACCTTC
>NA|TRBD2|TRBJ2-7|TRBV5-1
CASSLGTSGRREQYF
TGCGCCAGCAGCTTGGGGACTAGCGGGAGGAGGGAGCAGTACTTC
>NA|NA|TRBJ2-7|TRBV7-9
CASSLDGHLYEQYF
TGTGCCAGCAGCTTAGATGGACACCTTTACGAGCAGTACTTC
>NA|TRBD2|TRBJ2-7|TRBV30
CAWTSGIYEQYF
TGTGCCTGGACTAGCGGGATTTACGAGCAGTACTTC
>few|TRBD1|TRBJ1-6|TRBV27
CASSLLATGYNSPLHF
TGTGCCAGCAGTCTTCTGGCGACAGGGTATAATTCACCCCTCCACTTT
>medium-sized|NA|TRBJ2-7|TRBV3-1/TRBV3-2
CASSFNRVLNEQYF
TGTGCCAGCAGCTTCAACAGGGTTTTGAACGAGCAGTACTTC
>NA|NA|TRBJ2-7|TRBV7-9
CASNGLSYEQYF
TGTGCCAGCAACGGACTCTCCTACGAGCAGTACTTC
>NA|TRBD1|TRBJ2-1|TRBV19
CASSIYGQGVSEQFF
TGTGCCAGTAGTATCTACGGACAGGGGGTAAGTGAGCAGTTCTTC